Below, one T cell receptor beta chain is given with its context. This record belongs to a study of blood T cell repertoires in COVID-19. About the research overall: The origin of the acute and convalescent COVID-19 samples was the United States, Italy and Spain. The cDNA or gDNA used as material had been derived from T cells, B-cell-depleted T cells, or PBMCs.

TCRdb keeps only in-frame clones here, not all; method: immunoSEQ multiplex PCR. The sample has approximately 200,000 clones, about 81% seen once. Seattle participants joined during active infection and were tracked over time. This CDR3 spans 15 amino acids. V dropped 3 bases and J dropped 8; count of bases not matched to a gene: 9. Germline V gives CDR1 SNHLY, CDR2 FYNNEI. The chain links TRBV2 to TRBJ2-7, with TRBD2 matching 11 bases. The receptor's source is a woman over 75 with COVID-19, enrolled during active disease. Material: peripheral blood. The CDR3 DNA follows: TGTGCCAGCAGTGACGGGACTAGCGGAGGGAGGAAGCAGTACTTC. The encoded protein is CASSDGTSGGRKQYF. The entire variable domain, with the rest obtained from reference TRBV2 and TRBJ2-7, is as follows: EPEVTQTPSHQVTQMGQEVILRCVPISNHLYFYWYRQILGQKVEFLVSFYNNEISEKSEIFDDQFSVERPDGSNFTLKIRSTKLEDSAMYFCASSDGTSGGRKQYFGPGTRLTVT.